This T cell receptor beta chain was sequenced in a study of blood T cell repertoires in COVID-19. Study at large: The United States, Italy and Spain provided the acute and convalescent COVID-19 samples. Sources were T cells, B-cell-depleted T cells, or PBMCs; the material itself was cDNA or gDNA.

Study processing details: Nucleated cell number was recorded as an estimate derived from reference gene primer amplification. Profiled with immunoSEQ multiplex PCR; TCRdb holds only in-frame clones, not every one. V and J calls and clone size are those listed in that table; D and trimming were worked out from the DNA. The data contain 150,000 to 200,000 clones, about 86% of them singletons. This clone was seen more than once but under ten times. The TCR sequence derives from a young man with active or convalescent COVID-19. What was sequenced was peripheral blood.

The CDR3: CASTLDANYGYTF. The CDR3, as DNA: TGTGCCAGCACCCTAGACGCCAACTATGGCTACACCTTC. The J gene is TRBJ1-2, the V gene TRBV12-3 or TRBV12-4; no firm D call. The germline V and J ends were trimmed by 7 bases and 2 bases, with 11 bases remaining between them. This CDR3 spans 13 amino acids.